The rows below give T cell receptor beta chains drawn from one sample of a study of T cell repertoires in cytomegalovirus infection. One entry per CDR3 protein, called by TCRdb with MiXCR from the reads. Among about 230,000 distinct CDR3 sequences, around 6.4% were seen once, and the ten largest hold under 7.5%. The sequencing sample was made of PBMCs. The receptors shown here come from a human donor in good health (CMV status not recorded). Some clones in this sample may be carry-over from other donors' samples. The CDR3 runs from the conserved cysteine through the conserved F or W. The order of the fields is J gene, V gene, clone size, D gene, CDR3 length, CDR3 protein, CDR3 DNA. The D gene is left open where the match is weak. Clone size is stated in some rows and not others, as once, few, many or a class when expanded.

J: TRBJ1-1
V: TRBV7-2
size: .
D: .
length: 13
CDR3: CASCPGRNTEAFF
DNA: TGTGCCAGCTGCCCGGGACGAAACACTGAAGCTTTCTTT

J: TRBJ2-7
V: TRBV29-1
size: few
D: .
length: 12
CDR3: CSVEDITQEQYF
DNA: TGCAGCGTTGAAGATATCACCCAGGAGCAGTACTTC

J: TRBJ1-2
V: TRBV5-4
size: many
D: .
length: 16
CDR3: CASSSRGRNFNYGYTF
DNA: TGTGCCAGCAGCTCGAGGGGACGGAATTTTAACTATGGCTACACCTTC

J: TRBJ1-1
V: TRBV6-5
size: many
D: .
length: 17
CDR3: CASSYGGGGRMNTEAFF
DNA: TGTGCCAGCAGTTACGGTGGAGGGGGGAGGATGAACACTGAAGCTTTCTTT

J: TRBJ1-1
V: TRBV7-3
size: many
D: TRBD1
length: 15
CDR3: CASTEDRARNTEAFF
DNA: TGTGCCAGCACCGAGGACAGGGCGAGAAACACTGAAGCTTTCTTT

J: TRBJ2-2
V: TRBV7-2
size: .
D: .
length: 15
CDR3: CASSSSGANTGELFF
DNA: TGTGCCAGCAGCTCATCCGGGGCGAACACCGGGGAGCTGTTTTTT

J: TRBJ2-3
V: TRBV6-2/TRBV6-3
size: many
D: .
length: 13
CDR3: CASSLTQGGTQYF
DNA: TGTGCCAGCAGTCTCACACAGGGTGGTACGCAGTATTTT

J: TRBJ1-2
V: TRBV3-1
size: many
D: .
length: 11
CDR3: CASSQGAVYTF
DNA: TGTGCCAGCAGCCAAGGGGCAGTTTACACCTTC

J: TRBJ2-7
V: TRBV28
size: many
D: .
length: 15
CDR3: CASNSAGTAQSEQYF
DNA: TGTGCCAGCAATTCCGCCGGGACTGCCCAGAGCGAGCAGTACTTC

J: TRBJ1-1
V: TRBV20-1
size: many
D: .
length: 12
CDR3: CSAWTVNTEAFF
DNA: TGCAGTGCTTGGACGGTGAACACTGAAGCTTTCTTT

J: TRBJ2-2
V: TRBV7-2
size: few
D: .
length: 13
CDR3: CASSPGLGRELFF
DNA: TGTGCCAGCAGCCCGGGACTGGGCCGGGAGCTGTTTTTT

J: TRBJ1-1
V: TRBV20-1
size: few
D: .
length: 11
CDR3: CSARQGSWGFF
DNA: TGCAGTGCTAGGCAGGGGTCGTGGGGTTTCTTT

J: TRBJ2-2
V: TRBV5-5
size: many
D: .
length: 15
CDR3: CASSLREGNTGELFF
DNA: TGTGCCAGCAGCTTGAGAGAGGGAAACACCGGGGAGCTGTTTTTT

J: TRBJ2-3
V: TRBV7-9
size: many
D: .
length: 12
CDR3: CASSYSTDTQYF
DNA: TGTGCCAGCAGCTACAGCACAGATACGCAGTATTTT

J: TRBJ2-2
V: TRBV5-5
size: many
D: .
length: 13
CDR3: CASSFVNTGELFF
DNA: TGTGCCAGCAGCTTCGTGAACACCGGGGAGCTGTTTTTT

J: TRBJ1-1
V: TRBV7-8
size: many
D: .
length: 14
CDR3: CASSPTIPPTEAFF
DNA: TGTGCCAGCAGCCCTACGATCCCGCCGACTGAAGCTTTCTTT

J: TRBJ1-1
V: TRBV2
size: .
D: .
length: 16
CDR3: CASRGRGPWEPTEAFF
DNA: TGTGCCAGCAGGGGCCGGGGCCCATGGGAGCCCACTGAAGCTTTCTTT

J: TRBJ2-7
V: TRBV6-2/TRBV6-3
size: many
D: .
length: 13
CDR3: CASSLMGKYEQYF
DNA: TGTGCCAGCAGTTTGATGGGGAAGTACGAGCAGTACTTC

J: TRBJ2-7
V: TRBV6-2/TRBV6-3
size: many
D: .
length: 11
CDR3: CASSKLYEQYF
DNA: TGTGCCAGCAGTAAACTCTACGAGCAGTACTTC

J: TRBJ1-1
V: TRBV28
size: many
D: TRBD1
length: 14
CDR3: CASILRQGNTEAFF
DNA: TGTGCCAGCATTCTAAGACAGGGGAACACTGAAGCTTTCTTT

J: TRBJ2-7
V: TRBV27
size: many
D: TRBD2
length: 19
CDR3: CASSLSGLAGGIISYEQYF
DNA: TGTGCCAGCAGTTTAAGCGGACTAGCGGGGGGGATAATCTCCTACGAGCAGTACTTC

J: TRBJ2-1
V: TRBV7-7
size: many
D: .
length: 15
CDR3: CASSLDRHVYNEQFF
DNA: TGTGCCAGCAGCTTAGATAGGCATGTCTACAATGAGCAGTTCTTC

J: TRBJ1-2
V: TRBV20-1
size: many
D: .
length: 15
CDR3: CSARVTSRGNYGYTF
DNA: TGCAGTGCTAGAGTTACCTCGAGGGGAAACTATGGCTACACCTTC

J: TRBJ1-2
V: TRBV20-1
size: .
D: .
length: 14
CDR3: CSAGVLGGVDRYTF
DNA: TGCAGTGCTGGCGTCTTGGGGGGTGTCGATCGCTACACCTTC

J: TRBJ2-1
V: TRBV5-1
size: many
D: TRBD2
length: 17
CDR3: CASSLVASGGNYNEQFF
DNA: TGCGCCAGCAGCTTGGTTGCTAGCGGGGGAAACTACAATGAGCAGTTCTTC

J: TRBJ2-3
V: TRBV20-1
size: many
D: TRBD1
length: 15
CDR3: CSASGTGDRTDTQYF
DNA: TGCAGTGCTAGTGGGACAGGGGATCGAACAGATACGCAGTATTTT

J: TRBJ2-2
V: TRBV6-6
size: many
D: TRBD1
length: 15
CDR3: CASSYEGAGTGELFF
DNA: TGTGCCAGCAGTTACGAGGGGGCGGGCACCGGGGAGCTGTTTTTT

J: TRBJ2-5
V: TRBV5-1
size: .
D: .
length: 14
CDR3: CASSPVAEGGTQYF
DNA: TGCGCCAGCAGCCCGGTAGCGGAGGGAGGGACCCAGTACTTC

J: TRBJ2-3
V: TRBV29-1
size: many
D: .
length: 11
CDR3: CSVGTGDTQYF
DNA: TGCAGCGTTGGAACGGGCGATACGCAGTATTTT

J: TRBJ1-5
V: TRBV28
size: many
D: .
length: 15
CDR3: CASSYRDRYNQPQHF
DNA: TGTGCCAGCAGTTATCGAGACAGGTACAATCAGCCCCAGCATTTT

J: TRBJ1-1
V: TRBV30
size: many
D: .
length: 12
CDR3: CAWSVIQGEAFF
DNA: TGTGCCTGGAGTGTTATACAGGGTGAAGCTTTCTTT

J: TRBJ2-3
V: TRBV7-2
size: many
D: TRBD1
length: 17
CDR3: CASAQVFGTGNPDTQYF
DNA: TGTGCCAGCGCCCAAGTCTTCGGGACAGGGAACCCAGATACGCAGTATTTT

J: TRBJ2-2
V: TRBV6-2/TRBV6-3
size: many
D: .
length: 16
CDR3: CASTGRGILGTGELFF
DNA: TGTGCCAGCACGGGACGAGGGATCCTCGGCACCGGGGAGCTGTTTTTT

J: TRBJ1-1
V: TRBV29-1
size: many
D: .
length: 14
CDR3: CSVDGSGVNTEAFF
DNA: TGCAGCGTTGATGGATCAGGGGTGAACACTGAAGCTTTCTTT

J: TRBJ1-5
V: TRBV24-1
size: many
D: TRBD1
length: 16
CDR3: CATSDSYRGGNQPQHF
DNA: TGTGCCACCAGTGATTCGTACAGGGGCGGCAATCAGCCCCAGCATTTT

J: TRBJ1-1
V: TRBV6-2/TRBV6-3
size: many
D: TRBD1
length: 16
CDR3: CASSYSAQGANTEAFF
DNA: TGTGCCAGCAGTTACTCGGCACAGGGGGCGAACACTGAAGCTTTCTTT

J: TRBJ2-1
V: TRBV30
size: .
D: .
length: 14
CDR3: CAWSRAFSYNEQFF
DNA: TGTGCCTGGAGTAGGGCCTTCTCCTACAATGAGCAGTTCTTC

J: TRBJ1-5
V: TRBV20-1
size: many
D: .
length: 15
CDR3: CSAPPGPTTNQPQHF
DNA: TGCAGTGCTCCGCCGGGCCCCACCACCAATCAGCCCCAGCATTTT